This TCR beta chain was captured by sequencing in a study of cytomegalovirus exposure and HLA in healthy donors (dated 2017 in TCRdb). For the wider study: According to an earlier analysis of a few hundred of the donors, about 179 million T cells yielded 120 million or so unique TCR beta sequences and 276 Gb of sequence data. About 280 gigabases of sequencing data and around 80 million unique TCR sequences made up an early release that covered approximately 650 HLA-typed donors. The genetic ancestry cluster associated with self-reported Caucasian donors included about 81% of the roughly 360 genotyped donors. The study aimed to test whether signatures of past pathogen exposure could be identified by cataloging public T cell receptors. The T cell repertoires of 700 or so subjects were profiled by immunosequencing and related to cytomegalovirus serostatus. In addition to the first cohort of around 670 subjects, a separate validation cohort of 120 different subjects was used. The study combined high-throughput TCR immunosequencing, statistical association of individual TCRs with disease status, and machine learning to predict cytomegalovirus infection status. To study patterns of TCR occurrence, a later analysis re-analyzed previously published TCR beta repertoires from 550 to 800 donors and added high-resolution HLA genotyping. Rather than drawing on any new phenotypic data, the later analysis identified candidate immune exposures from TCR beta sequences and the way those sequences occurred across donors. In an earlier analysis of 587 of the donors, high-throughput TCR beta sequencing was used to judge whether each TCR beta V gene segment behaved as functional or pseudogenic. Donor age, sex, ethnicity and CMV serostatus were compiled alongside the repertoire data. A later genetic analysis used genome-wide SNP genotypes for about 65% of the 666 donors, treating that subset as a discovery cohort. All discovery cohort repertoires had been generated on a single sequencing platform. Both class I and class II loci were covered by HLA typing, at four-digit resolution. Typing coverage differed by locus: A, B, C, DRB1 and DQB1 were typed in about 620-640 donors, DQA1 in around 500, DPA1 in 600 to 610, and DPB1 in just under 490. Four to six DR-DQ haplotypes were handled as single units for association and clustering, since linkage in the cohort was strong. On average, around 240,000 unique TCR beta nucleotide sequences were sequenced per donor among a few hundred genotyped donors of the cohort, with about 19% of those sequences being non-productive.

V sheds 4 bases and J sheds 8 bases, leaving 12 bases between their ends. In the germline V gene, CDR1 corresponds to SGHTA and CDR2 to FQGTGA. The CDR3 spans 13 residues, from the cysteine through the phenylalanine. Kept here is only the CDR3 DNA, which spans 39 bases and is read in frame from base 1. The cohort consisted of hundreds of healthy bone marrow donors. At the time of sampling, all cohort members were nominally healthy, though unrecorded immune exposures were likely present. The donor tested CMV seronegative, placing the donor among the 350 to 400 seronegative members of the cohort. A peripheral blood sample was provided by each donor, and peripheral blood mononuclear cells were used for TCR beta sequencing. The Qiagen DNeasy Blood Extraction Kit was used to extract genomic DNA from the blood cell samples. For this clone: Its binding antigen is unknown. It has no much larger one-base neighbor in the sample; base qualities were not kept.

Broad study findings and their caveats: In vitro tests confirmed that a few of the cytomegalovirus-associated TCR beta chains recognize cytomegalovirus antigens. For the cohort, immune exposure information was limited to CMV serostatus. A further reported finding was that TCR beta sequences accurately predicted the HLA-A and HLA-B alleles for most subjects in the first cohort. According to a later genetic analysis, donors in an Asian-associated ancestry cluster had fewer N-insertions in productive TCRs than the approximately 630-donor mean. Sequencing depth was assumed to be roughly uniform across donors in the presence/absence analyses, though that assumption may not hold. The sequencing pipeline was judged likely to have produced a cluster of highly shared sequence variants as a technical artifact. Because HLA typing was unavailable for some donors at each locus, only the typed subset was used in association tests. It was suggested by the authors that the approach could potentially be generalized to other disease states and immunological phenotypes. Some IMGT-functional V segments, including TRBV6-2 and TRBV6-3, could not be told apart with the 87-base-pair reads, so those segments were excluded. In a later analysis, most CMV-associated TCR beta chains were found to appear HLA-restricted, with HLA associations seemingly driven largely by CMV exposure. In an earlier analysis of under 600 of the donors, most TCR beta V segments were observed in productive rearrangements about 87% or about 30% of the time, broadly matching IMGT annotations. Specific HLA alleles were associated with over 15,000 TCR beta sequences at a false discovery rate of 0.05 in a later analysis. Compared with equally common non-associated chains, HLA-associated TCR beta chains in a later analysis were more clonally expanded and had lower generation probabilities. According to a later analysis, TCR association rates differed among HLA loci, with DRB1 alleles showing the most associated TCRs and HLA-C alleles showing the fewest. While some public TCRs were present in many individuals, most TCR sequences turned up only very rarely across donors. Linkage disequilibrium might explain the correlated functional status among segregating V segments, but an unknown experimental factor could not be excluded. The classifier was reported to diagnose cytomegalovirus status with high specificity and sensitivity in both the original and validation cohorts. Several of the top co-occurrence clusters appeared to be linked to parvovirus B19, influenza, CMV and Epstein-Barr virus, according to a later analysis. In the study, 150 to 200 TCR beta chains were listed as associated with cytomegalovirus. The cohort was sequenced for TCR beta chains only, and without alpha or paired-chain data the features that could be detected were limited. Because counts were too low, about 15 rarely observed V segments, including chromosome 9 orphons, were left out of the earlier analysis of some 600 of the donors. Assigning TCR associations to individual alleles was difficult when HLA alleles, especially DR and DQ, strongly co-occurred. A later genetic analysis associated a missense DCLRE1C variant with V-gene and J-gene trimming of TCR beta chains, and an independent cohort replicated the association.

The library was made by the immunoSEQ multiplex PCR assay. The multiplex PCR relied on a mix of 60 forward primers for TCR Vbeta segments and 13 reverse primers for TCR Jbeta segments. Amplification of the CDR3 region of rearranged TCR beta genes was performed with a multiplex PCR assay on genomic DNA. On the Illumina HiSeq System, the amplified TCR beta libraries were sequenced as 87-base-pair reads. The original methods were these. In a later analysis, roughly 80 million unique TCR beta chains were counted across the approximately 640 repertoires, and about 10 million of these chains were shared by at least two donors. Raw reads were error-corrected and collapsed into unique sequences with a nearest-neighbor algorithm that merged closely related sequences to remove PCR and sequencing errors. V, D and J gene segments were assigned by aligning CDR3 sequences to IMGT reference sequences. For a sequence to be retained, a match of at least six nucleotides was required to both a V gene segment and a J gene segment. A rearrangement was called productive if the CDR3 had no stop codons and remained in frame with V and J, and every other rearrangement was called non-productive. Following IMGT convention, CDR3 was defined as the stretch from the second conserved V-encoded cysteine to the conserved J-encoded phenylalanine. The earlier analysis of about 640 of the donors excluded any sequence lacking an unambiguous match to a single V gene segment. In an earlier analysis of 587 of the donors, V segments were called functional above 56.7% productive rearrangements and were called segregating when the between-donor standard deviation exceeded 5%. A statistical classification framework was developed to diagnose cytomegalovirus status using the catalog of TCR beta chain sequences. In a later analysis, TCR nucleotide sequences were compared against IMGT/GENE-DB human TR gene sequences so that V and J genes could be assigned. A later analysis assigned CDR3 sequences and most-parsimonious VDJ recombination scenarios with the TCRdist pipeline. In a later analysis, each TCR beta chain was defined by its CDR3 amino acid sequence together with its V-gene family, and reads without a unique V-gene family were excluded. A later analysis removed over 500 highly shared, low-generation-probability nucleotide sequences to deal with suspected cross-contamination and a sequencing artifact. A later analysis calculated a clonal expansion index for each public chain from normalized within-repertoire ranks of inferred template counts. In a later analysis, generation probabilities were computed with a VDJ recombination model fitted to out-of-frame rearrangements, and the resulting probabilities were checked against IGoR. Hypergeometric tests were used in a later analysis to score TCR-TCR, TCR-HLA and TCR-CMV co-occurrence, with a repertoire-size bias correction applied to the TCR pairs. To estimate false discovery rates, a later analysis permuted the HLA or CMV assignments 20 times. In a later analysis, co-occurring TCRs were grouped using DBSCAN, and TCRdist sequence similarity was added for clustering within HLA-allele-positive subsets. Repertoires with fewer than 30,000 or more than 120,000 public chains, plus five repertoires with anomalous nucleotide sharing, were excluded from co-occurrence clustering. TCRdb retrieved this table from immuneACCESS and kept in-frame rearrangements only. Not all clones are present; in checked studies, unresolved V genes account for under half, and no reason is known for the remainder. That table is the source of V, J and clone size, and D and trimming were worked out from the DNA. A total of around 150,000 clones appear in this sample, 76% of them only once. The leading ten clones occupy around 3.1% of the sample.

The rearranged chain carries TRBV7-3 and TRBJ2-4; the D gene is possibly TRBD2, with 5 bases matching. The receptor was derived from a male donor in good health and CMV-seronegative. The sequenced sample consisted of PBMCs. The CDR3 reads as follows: CASSSTKGDIQYF. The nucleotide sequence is TGTGCCAGCAGCTCTACTAAGGGAGACATTCAGTACTTC.